Shown below are 10 T cell receptor beta chains from a single sample sequenced in a study of preoperative IRX-2 immunotherapy in early breast cancer. Treatment described: preoperative locoregional IRX-2 cytokine immunotherapy. Sequencing was performed with immunoSEQ multiplex PCR; in TCRdb, only in-frame clones are kept and a portion is missing. The sample records just over 25,000 clones, roughly four fifths being singletons. The sequences come from lymph node tissue, collected after IRX-2 immunotherapy. The source is a human donor with breast cancer.

The V gene is TRBV23-1, the J gene TRBJ1-1; D is unresolved. TRBV23-1 qualifies as an ORF whose function is uncertain. The CDR3 covers 13 residues. V lost 6 bases and J lost 4, with 12 bases in between. The CDR3 DNA follows: TGCGCCAGCAGCGTAGACCAGATCACTGAAGCTTTCTTT. This encodes CASSVDQITEAFF.

The V call is TRBV29-1, the J call TRBJ1-1; 8 nucleotides agree with TRBD1. CDR3 size: 13 residues. The germline gives CDR1 SQVTM, CDR2 ANQGSEA. V dropped 7 bases and J dropped 3; count of bases not matched to a gene: 7. The CDR3 spells CSAKTGVDTEAFF. The CDR3 nucleotides read TGCAGCGCTAAGACAGGGGTCGACACTGAAGCTTTCTTT.

The gene calls are TRBV15 and TRBJ2-7; tentatively, D is TRBD2 (7 bases). Germline V gene sequence: CDR1 LNHNV, CDR2 YYDKDF (reference sequence). V was cut by 3 bases and J by 0 bases, with 18 bases left in between. There are 17 residues in the CDR3. The CDR3 coding sequence is TGTGCCACCAGCAGTGAGAGGGGGGGAACCTTCTCCTACGAGCAGTACTTC. It yields the protein CATSSERGGTFSYEQYF.

The J gene is TRBJ1-6, the V gene TRBV6-8; D ambiguous. V shed 5 bases and J shed 6 bases, with 11 bases lying between them. Germline V lookup: CDR1 MNHGY, CDR2 SAAAGT. The CDR3 loop spans 14 amino acids. The CDR3 loop reads CASSAGGINSPLHF. CDR3 nucleotides: TGTGCCAGCAGTGCGGGTGGGATTAATTCACCCCTCCACTTT.

The V gene is TRBV19, the J gene TRBJ1-3; D might be TRBD1 (5 bases). CDR1 and CDR2 from the germline V gene are LNHDA and SQIVND (reference sequence). The V end was cut by 4 bases, the J end by 4 bases, with 11 bases between. The CDR3 consists of 14 residues. The CDR3 protein is CASSTDSPGNTIYF. The CDR3 coding sequence is TGTGCCAGTAGTACCGACAGTCCCGGAAACACCATATATTTT.

V gene TRBV18 combines with J gene TRBJ1-4; 7 nucleotides line up with TRBD1. This CDR3 is built from 15 residues. The V gene end was trimmed by 3 bases and the J gene end by 2 bases; junction bases not matched to a gene: 3. Looked up from germline, CDR1 is KGHSH and CDR2 is LQKENI. In DNA, the CDR3 is TGTGCCAGCTCACCCGGACAGGCCACTAATGAAAAACTGTTTTTT. Its translation is CASSPGQATNEKLFF.

This chain uses TRBV28 with TRBJ1-1; D gene ambiguous. The CDR3 loop spans 14 amino acids. Germline CDR1 reads MDHEN; CDR2 reads SYDVKM. V was cut by 6 bases and J by 10 bases, with 21 bases left in between. CDR3 in amino acids: CASSQPGNMKGAFF. Written as DNA, the CDR3 is TGTGCCAGCAGCCAACCGGGAAACATGAAAGGAGCTTTCTTT.

The chain links TRBV28 to TRBJ1-1, with a weak D call TRBD1 (6 bases). The CDR3 consists of 14 residues. The germline V gene has CDR1 MDHEN and CDR2 SYDVKM. Trimming stripped 4 bases from V and 10 bases from J, with 19 bases between. CDR3 region: CASSWPGDKVSAFF. The CDR3 DNA reads as TGTGCCAGCAGTTGGCCCGGGGACAAGGTGTCAGCTTTCTTT. The variable domain in full, with the rest retrieved from reference TRBV28 and TRBJ1-1, is DVKVTQSSRYLVKRTGEKVFLECVQDMDHENMFWYRQDPGLGLRLIYFSYDVKMKEKGDIPEGYSVSREKKERFSLILESASTNQTSMYLCASSWPGDKVSAFFGQGTRLTVV.

The chain joins TRBV19 to TRBJ1-5; D is uncertain. The CDR3 runs to 15 residues. V was cut by 3 bases and J by 3 bases, with 12 bases left in between. Germline V CDR1 and CDR2: LNHDA, SQIVND (reference sequence). The CDR3 nucleotides read TGTGCCAGTAGTATGGGTAGGAATTCCAATCAGCCCCAGCATTTT. This sequence encodes CASSMGRNSNQPQHF.

This sequence joins TRBV5-1 and TRBJ2-1, with D possibly matching TRBD1 (5 bases). The CDR3 is 15 residues long. V was pared by 0 bases and J by 4 bases, with 11 bases between. Germline lookup yields CDR1 SGHRS and CDR2 YFSETQ. CDR3 residues: CASSLAQGSYNEQFF. DNA of the CDR3: TGCGCCAGCAGCTTGGCTCAGGGTAGTTACAATGAGCAGTTCTTC.